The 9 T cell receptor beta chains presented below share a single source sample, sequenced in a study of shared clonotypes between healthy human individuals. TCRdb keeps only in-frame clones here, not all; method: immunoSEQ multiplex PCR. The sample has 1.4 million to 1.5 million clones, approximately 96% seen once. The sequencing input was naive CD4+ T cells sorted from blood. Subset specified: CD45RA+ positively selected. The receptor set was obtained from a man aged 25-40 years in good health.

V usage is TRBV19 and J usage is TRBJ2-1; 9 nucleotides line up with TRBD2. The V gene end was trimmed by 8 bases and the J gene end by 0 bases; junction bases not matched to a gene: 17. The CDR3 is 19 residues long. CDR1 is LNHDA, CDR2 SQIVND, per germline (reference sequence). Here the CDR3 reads CASRRDLAGKLSSYNEQFF. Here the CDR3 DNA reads TGTGCCAGTCGTCGTGACCTAGCGGGGAAATTGAGCTCCTACAATGAGCAGTTCTTC.

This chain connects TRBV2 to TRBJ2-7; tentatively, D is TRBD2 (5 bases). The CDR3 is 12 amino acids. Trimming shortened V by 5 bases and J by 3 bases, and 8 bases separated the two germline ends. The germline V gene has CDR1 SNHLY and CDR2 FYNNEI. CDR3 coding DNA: TGTGCCAGCAGTCGGGAACGCTACGAGCAGTACTTC. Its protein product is CASSRERYEQYF.

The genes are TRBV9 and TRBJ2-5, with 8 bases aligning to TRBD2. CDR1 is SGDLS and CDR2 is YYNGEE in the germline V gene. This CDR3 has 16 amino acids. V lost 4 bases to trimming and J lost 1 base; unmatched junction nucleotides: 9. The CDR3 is CASSRSGSGSQETQYF. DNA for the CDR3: TGTGCCAGCAGCCGGAGCGGGAGCGGTAGCCAAGAGACCCAGTACTTC. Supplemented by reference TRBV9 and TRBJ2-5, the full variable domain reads DSGVTQTPKHLITATGQRVTLRCSPRSGDLSVYWYQQSLDQGLQFLIQYYNGEERAKGNILERFSAQQFPDLHSELNLSSLELGDSALYFCASSRSGSGSQETQYFGPGTRLLVL.

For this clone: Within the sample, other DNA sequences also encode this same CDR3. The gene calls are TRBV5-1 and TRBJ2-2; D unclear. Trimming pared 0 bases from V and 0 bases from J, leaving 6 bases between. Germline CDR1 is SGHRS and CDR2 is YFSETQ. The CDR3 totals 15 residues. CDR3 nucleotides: TGCGCCAGCAGCTTGGGAGATTCGAACACCGGGGAGCTGTTTTTT. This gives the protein CASSLGDSNTGELFF.

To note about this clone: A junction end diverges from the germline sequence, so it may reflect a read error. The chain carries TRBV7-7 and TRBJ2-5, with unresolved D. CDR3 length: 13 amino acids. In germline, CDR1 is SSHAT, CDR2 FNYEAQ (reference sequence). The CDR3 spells CASSLGFGETQYF. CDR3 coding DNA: TGTGCTAGCAGCTTAGGATTTGGGGAGACCCAGTACTTC.

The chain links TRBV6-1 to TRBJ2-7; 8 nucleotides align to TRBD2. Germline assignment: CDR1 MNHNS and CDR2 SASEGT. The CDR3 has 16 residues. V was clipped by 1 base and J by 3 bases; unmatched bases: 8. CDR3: CASSEVSGIIRYEQYF. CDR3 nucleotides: TGTGCCAGCAGTGAAGTTAGCGGGATCATTCGCTACGAGCAGTACTTC.

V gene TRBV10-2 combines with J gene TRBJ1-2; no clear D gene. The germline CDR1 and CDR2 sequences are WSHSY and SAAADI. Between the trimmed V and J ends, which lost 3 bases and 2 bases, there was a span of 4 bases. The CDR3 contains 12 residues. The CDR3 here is CASSEQNYGYTF. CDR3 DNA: TGCGCCAGCAGTGAACAGAACTATGGCTACACCTTC.

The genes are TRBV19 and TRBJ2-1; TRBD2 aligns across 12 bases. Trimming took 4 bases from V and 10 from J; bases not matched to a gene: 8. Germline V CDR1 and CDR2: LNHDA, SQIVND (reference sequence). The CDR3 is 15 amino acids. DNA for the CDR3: TGTGCCAGTAGTAGACGACTAGCGGGAGTAGGAGAGCAGTTCTTC. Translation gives CASSRRLAGVGEQFF.

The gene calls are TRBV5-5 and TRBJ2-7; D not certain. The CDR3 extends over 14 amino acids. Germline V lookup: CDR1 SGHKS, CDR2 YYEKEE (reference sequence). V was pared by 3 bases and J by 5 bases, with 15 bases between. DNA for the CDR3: TGTGCCAGCAGCTCTCATTCCCTCCCAAACGAGCAGTACTTC. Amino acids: CASSSHSLPNEQYF.